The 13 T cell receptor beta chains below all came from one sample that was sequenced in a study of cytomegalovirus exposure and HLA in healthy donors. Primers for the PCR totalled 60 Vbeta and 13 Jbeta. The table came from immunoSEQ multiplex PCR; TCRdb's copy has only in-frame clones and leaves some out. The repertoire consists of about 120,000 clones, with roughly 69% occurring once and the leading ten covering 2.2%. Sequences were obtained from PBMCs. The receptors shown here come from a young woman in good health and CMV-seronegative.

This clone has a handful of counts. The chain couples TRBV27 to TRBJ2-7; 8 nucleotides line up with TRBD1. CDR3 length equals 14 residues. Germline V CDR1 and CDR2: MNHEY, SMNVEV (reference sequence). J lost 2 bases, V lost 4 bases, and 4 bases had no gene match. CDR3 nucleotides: TGTGCCAGCAGTTCCGGGGACAGGCCCTACGAGCAGTACTTC. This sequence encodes CASSSGDRPYEQYF.

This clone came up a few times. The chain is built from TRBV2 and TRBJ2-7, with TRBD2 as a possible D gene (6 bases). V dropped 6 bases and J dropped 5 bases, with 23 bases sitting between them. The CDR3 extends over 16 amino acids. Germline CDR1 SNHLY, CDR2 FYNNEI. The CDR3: CASRYRRESVSHEQYF. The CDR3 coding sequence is TGTGCCAGCAGATACCGCCGGGAGAGTGTAAGCCACGAGCAGTACTTC.

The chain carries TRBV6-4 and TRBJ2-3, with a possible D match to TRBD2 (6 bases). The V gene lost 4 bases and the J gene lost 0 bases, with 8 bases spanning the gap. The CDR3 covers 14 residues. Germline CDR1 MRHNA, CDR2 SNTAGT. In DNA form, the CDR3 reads TGTGCCAGCAGTGCCGGGACTAGCACAGATACGCAGTATTTT. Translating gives CASSAGTSTDTQYF.

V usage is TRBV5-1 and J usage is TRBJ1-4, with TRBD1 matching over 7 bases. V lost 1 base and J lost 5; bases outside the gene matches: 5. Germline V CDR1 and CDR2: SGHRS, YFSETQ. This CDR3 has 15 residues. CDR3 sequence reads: CASSLRTGENEKLFF. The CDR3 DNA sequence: TGCGCCAGCAGCTTGAGGACAGGCGAAAATGAAAAACTGTTTTTT. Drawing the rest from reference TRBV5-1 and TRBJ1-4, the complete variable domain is KAGVTQTPRYLIKTRGQQVTLSCSPISGHRSVSWYQQTPGQGLQFLFEYFSETQRNKGNFPGRFSGRQFSNSRSEMNVSTLELGDSALYLCASSLRTGENEKLFFGSGTQLSVL.

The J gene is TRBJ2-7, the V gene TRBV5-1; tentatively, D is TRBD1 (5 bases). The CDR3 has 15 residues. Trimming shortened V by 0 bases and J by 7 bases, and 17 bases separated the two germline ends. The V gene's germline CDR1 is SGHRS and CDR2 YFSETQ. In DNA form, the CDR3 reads TGCGCCAGCAGCTTGGGATCCGGACAAGGGCGAGAGCAGTACTTC. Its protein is CASSLGSGQGREQYF.

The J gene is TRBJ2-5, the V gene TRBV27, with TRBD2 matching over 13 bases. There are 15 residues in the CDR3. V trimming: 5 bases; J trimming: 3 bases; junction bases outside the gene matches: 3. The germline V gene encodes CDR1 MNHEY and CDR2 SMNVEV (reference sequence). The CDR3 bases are TGTGCCAGCAGTCACGGACTAGCGGGAGAAGAGACCCAGTACTTC. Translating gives CASSHGLAGEETQYF.

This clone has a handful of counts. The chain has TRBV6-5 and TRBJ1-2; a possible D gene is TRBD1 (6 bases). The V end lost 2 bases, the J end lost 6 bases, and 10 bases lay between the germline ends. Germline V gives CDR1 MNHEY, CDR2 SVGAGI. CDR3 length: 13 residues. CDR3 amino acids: CASSYGGADGYTF. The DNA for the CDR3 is TGTGCCAGCAGTTACGGGGGGGCGGATGGCTACACCTTC.

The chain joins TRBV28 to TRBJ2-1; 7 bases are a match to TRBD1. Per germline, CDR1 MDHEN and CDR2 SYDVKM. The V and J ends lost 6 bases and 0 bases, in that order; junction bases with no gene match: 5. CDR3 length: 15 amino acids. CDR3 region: CASSTQGPSYNEQFF. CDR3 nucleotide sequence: TGTGCCAGCAGCACACAGGGGCCCTCCTACAATGAGCAGTTCTTC.

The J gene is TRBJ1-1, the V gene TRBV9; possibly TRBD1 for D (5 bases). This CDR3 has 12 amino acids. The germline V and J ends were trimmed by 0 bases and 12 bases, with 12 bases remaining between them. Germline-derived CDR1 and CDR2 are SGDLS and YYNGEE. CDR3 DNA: TGTGCCAGCAGCGTAGTTTCAGGGCCGACTTTCTTT. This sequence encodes CASSVVSGPTFF. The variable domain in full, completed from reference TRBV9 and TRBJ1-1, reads DSGVTQTPKHLITATGQRVTLRCSPRSGDLSVYWYQQSLDQGLQFLIQYYNGEERAKGNILERFSAQQFPDLHSELNLSSLELGDSALYFCASSVVSGPTFFGQGTRLTVV.

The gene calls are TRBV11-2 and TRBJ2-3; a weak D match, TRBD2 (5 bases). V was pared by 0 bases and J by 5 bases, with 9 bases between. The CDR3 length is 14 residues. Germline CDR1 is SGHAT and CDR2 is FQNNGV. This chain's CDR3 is CASSLDGAEDTQYF. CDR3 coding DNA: TGTGCCAGCAGCTTAGATGGAGCGGAAGATACGCAGTATTTT.

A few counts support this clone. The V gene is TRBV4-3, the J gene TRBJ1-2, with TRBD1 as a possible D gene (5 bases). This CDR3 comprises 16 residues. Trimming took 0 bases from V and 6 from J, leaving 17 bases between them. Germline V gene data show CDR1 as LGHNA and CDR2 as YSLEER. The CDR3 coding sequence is TGCGCCAGCAGCCAAGATTTTAGGCAGGGCGTTGATGGCTACACCTTC. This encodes CASSQDFRQGVDGYTF.

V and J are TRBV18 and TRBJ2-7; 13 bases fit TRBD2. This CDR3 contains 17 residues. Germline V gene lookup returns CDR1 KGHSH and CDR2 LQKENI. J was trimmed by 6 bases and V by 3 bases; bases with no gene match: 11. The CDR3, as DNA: TGTGCCAGCTCACCGGGACTAGCGGGATGGGGTGAGGCCGAGCAGTACTTC. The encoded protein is CASSPGLAGWGEAEQYF.

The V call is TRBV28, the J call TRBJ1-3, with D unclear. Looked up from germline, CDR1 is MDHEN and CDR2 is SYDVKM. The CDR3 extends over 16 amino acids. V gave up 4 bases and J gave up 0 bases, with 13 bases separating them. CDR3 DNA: TGTGCCAGCAGTTCCCCGACTCTCCGCTCTGGAAACACCATATATTTT. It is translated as CASSSPTLRSGNTIYF.